These 27 T cell receptor beta chains came from one sample sequenced in a study of breast tumors, draining lymph nodes, adjacent tissues. TCRdb fed the multiplex PCR reads into MiXCR, producing one record per CDR3 protein. The table has tens of thousands of distinct CDR3 sequences, around 35% seen once. The specimen sequenced was breast tumor tissue. The source of these receptors is a female donor with breast cancer. Some clones in this sample may be carry-over from other donors' samples.

In the case of this clonotype: Since a much larger clone is just one base distant, this may be a read error. This CDR3 is CAWGVSGVGEQYF. The CDR3 coding sequence is TGTGCCTGGGGGGTCTCGGGGGTGGGCGAGCAGTACTTC. The chain links TRBV30 to TRBJ2-7, with a possible D match to TRBD2 (6 bases). With 5 bases removed from V and 6 bases from J, the gap between germline ends came to 17 bases. The CDR3 runs 13 residues. Germline V lookup: CDR1 GTSNPN, CDR2 SVGIG (reference sequence). Full variable domain (remainder filled in from reference TRBV30 and TRBJ2-7): SQTIHQWPATLVQPVGSPLSLECTVEGTSNPNLYWYRQAAGRGLQLLFYSVGIGQISSEVPQNLSASRPQDRQFILSSKKLLLSDSGFYLCAWGVSGVGEQYFGPGTRLTVT.

This chain connects TRBV6-6 to TRBJ1-2; 8 bases map to TRBD1. Germline CDR1 and CDR2: MNHNY and SVGAGI (reference sequence). The CDR3 covers 14 residues. V gave up 2 bases and J gave up 2 bases; unmatched junction bases: 1. CDR3: CASSYRQGNYGYTF. In nucleotides, the CDR3 is TGTGCCAGCAGTTACCGACAGGGGAACTATGGCTACACCTTC.

CDR3 coding DNA: TGTGCCAGCAGCCCCCGCGGGGGGGGGAGCCAGCCCCAGCATTTT. This sequence encodes CASSPRGGGSQPQHF. The V call is TRBV7-9, the J call TRBJ1-5, with D tentatively TRBD1 (5 bases). V was clipped by 5 bases and J by 7 bases, with 18 bases between them. This CDR3 region has 15 residues. Germline V gene sequence: CDR1 SEHNR, CDR2 FQNEAQ (reference sequence).

This clonotype was counted at least ten times. The chain is built from TRBV19 and TRBJ1-3; possible D gene TRBD1, 5 bases. CDR3 size: 15 residues. Germline V gene sequence: CDR1 LNHDA, CDR2 SQIVND (reference sequence). V was pared by 9 bases and J by 2 bases, with 17 bases between. The DNA of the CDR3 is TGTGCCAGCGAAGAGGGGCGGCACGCTGGAAACACCATATATTTT. It translates to CASEEGRHAGNTIYF.

This clonotype was seen a single time. The chain carries TRBV29-1 and TRBJ2-3; 7 positions agree with TRBD2. The V gene's germline CDR1 is SQVTM and CDR2 ANQGSEA. After removal of 3 bases from V and 2 bases from J, the junction contained 5 bases not matched to a gene. The CDR3 length is 14 residues. The chain's CDR3 is CSVDGGRSTDTQYF. Written as DNA, the CDR3 is TGCAGCGTTGACGGCGGGAGATCCACAGATACGCAGTATTTT.

This sequence joins TRBV9 and TRBJ1-2; TRBD1 matches 12 bases. Trimming cost V 5 bases and J 4 bases; bases outside gene matches: 6. The germline V gene encodes CDR1 SGDLS and CDR2 YYNGEE. The CDR3 totals 15 residues. CDR3 region: CASRGTGGDGYGYTF. CDR3 sequence (DNA): TGTGCCAGCAGGGGGACAGGGGGCGATGGCTATGGCTACACCTTC.

In its sample, this clonotype was seen many times. The rearrangement uses TRBV5-1 and TRBJ2-1, with 15 positions matching TRBD2. Trimming removed 7 bases from V and 3 bases from J; junction bases left unmatched: 11. Germline V gene sequence: CDR1 SGHRS, CDR2 YFSETQ. CDR3 length: 18 amino acids. CDR3 loop: CASGSGLAGGLLYNEQFF. CDR3 in DNA: TGCGCCAGCGGGTCGGGACTAGCGGGAGGTCTTCTCTACAATGAGCAGTTCTTC. The whole variable domain, filled in from reference TRBV5-1 and TRBJ2-1, reads KAGVTQTPRYLIKTRGQQVTLSCSPISGHRSVSWYQQTPGQGLQFLFEYFSETQRNKGNFPGRFSGRQFSNSRSEMNVSTLELGDSALYLCASGSGLAGGLLYNEQFFGPGTRLTVL.

This clonotype was picked up many times. V and J are TRBV7-8 and TRBJ2-7; D not resolved. CDR3 length: 13 amino acids. V lost 5 bases to trimming and J lost 0 bases, with 8 bases between them. The V gene's germline CDR1 is SGHVS and CDR2 FQNEAQ. The CDR3 DNA reads as TGTGCCAGCAGCGCCGACCCCTCCTACGAGCAGTACTTC. Translating it yields CASSADPSYEQYF.

This clonotype has a count of ten or more. J is TRBJ2-7 and V is TRBV11-2; D remains ambiguous. Trimming shortened V by 1 base and J by 0 bases, and 10 bases separated the two germline ends. Germline CDR1 SGHAT, CDR2 FQNNGV. This CDR3 has 15 amino acids. The CDR3 DNA reads as TGTGCCAGCAGCTTAGGCCTGGGTAACTCCTACGAGCAGTACTTC. Protein sequence: CASSLGLGNSYEQYF.

This clonotype was observed a few times. This sequence joins TRBV2 and TRBJ1-6, with D hard to call. With 6 bases removed from V and 1 base from J, the gap between germline ends came to 10 bases. The CDR3 extends over 15 amino acids. Germline-derived CDR1 and CDR2 are SNHLY and FYNNEI. This CDR3 is CASRKGGSYNSPLHF. In DNA form, the CDR3 reads TGTGCCAGCAGGAAAGGAGGGTCCTATAATTCACCCCTCCACTTT.

This clonotype occurred many times. The V gene is TRBV6-2 or TRBV6-3, the J gene TRBJ2-3; the match to TRBD1 covers 7 bases. V shed 7 bases, J shed 13 bases, and the junction held 11 bases outside the gene matches. The CDR3 is made up of 12 amino acids. Germline loops: CDR1 MNHEY, CDR2 SVGEGT. The DNA for the CDR3 is TGTGCCAGCACTGACGAGGGGGCCGACAAGTATTTT. Translation gives CASTDEGADKYF.

This sequence joins TRBV2 and TRBJ1-5, with 7 bases matching TRBD1. The germline V gene has CDR1 SNHLY and CDR2 FYNNEI. V lost 4 bases and J lost 2; bases outside the gene matches: 2. There are 14 residues in the CDR3. DNA of the CDR3: TGTGCCAGCAGTGTTCAGGGGGGCAATCAGCCCCAGCATTTT. This translates into CASSVQGGNQPQHF.

This clonotype was detected many times. This chain links TRBV19 with TRBJ1-4, with D uncertain. CDR3 length: 15 amino acids. Between the trimmed V and J ends, which lost 3 bases and 6 bases, there was a span of 14 bases. Germline loops: CDR1 LNHDA, CDR2 SQIVND (reference sequence). CDR3 region: CASSIEGHGDEKLFF. The CDR3 coding sequence is TGTGCCAGTAGTATTGAAGGTCATGGGGATGAAAAACTGTTTTTT.

This chain joins TRBV20-1 and TRBJ2-4; possibly TRBD1 for D (6 bases). V shed 6 bases and J shed 0 bases, with 15 bases lying between them. This CDR3 is built from 15 residues. The germline gives CDR1 DFQATT, CDR2 SNEGSKA (reference sequence). This CDR3 is CSAKGGNLAKNIQYF. The CDR3 coding sequence is TGCAGTGCCAAAGGGGGAAACCTAGCCAAAAACATTCAGTACTTC.

In its sample, this clonotype was seen a few times. The chain uses TRBV4-3 and TRBJ1-4; 7 bases map to TRBD1. Germline V gene lookup returns CDR1 LGHNA and CDR2 YSLEER. V lost 4 bases to trimming and J lost 5 bases; unmatched junction nucleotides: 7. CDR3 size: 15 residues. The CDR3 DNA reads TGCGCCAGCAGCCGAGTTCCAGGGGGGAATGAAAAACTGTTTTTT. Translation gives CASSRVPGGNEKLFF.

With regard to this clonotype: A read error is possible here, since a much larger clone lies one base away. The chain joins TRBV5-4 to TRBJ2-1; TRBD2 might be the D (5 bases). Trimming removed 3 bases from V and 4 bases from J, with 14 bases in between. There are 15 residues in the CDR3. Germline CDR1 reads SGHNT; CDR2 reads YYREEE (reference sequence). In DNA form, the CDR3 reads TGTGCCAGCAGCTCACAGAGGGCAGCTTACAATGAGCAGTTCTTC. Protein sequence: CASSSQRAAYNEQFF. Full variable domain (missing parts from reference TRBV5-4 and TRBJ2-1): ETGVTQSPTHLIKTRGQQVTLRCSSQSGHNTVSWYQQALGQGPQFIFQYYREEENGRGNFPPRFSGLQFPNYSSELNVNALELDDSALYLCASSSQRAAYNEQFFGPGTRLTVL.

This clonotype occurred many times. The chain recombines TRBV14 with TRBJ1-6, with D perhaps matching TRBD1 (6 bases). The CDR3 covers 15 residues. Trimming stripped 1 base from V and 5 bases from J, with 9 bases between. Germline V gives CDR1 SGHDN, CDR2 FVKESK. The chain's CDR3 is CASSQARDNNSPLHF. CDR3 DNA sequence: TGTGCCAGCAGCCAAGCACGGGACAATAATTCACCCCTCCACTTT.

By frequency in the sample, this clonotype is medium-sized (0.01 to 0.1%). V gene TRBV19 combines with J gene TRBJ2-7; 12 bases map to TRBD2. CDR1 LNHDA and CDR2 SQIVND come from the germline V gene (reference sequence). CDR3 length equals 20 residues. Trimming removed 3 bases from V and 2 bases from J; junction bases left unmatched: 17. The CDR3 is CASSIMPTSGSSSGTYEQYF. The CDR3 bases are TGTGCCAGTAGTATTATGCCGACTAGCGGGAGTAGTTCCGGTACCTACGAGCAGTACTTC.

In this sample, this clonotype turned up many times. The genes are TRBV7-9 and TRBJ2-5; 10 bases align to TRBD2. The CDR3 totals 15 residues. V lost 2 bases to trimming and J lost 4 bases; unmatched junction nucleotides: 4. Germline CDR1 reads SEHNR; CDR2 reads FQNEAQ (reference sequence). The CDR3 sequence: CASSLSLAGVETQYF. The CDR3 bases are TGTGCCAGCAGCTTAAGTCTAGCGGGAGTAGAGACCCAGTACTTC.

Within the sample, this clonotype is medium-sized (0.01 to 0.1%). J is TRBJ2-7 and V is TRBV2, with D tentatively TRBD1 (6 bases). Looked up from germline, CDR1 is SNHLY and CDR2 is FYNNEI. CDR3 length: 14 residues. The V end was cut by 7 bases, the J end by 4 bases, with 17 bases between. The CDR3 spells CASNDPGHLYEQYF. CDR3 coding DNA: TGTGCCAGCAATGACCCGGGACACCTATACGAGCAGTACTTC.

The chain is built from TRBV29-1 and TRBJ1-5; the D gene is possibly TRBD1 (5 bases). The CDR3 runs 13 residues. Germline V gives CDR1 SQVTM, CDR2 ANQGSEA. The V and J ends lost 4 bases and 6 bases respectively, with 13 bases between them. The CDR3 is CSVADSFSQPQHF. CDR3 nucleotides: TGCAGCGTTGCTGACAGCTTCAGTCAGCCCCAGCATTTT.

This clonotype occurred many times. The rearrangement links TRBV15 to TRBJ1-2, with D perhaps matching TRBD1 (5 bases). This CDR3 has 15 residues. V was shortened by 1 base and J by 8 bases, with 17 bases between the two germline ends. Germline V lookup: CDR1 LNHNV, CDR2 YYDKDF (reference sequence). The CDR3 loop reads CATSRGAGKGEGYTF. The CDR3, as DNA: TGTGCCACCAGCAGAGGGGCGGGAAAAGGGGAGGGCTACACCTTC.

The table lists this clonotype with a few counts. This chain links TRBV9 with TRBJ2-5; 7 bases are a match to TRBD2. V trimming: 0 bases; J trimming: 4 bases; junction bases outside the gene matches: 3. CDR1 and CDR2 (germline): SGDLS, YYNGEE. The CDR3 has 14 amino acids. Here the CDR3 reads CASSVDGTTETQYF. The CDR3 bases are TGTGCCAGCAGCGTAGATGGGACTACAGAGACCCAGTACTTC.

The sample holds many counts of this clonotype. This sequence joins TRBV19 and TRBJ2-5, with a weak D call TRBD1 (5 bases). The ends were cut back, 0 bases at V and 1 base at J, with 15 bases in the middle. The CDR3 consists of 17 residues. The germline V gene has CDR1 LNHDA and CDR2 SQIVND (reference sequence). The DNA of the CDR3 is TGTGCCAGTAGTATAGATAGGGGAACAACCTCCCAAGAGACCCAGTACTTC. Encoded protein: CASSIDRGTTSQETQYF.

J is TRBJ2-3 and V is TRBV2; D remains unclear. Trimming removed 6 bases from V and 2 bases from J, with 6 bases in between. From germline, CDR1 is SNHLY and CDR2 FYNNEI. The length of the CDR3 is 12 residues. This chain's CDR3 is CASRDLTDTQYF. The DNA of the CDR3 is TGTGCCAGCAGGGACCTCACAGATACGCAGTATTTT. Together with reference TRBV2 and TRBJ2-3, the CDR3 gives the full variable domain: EPEVTQTPSHQVTQMGQEVILRCVPISNHLYFYWYRQILGQKVEFLVSFYNNEISEKSEIFDDQFSVERPDGSNFTLKIRSTKLEDSAMYFCASRDLTDTQYFGPGTRLTVL.

Details on this clonotype: The junction and the germline gene differ at one end; a read error may be behind it. The V and J genes are TRBV5-8 and TRBJ2-1, with D perhaps TRBD1 (6 bases). CDR1 and CDR2 (germline): SGHTS, YDEGEE. CDR3 length equals 17 residues. The CDR3 protein is CASSLLGARTFSNEPFF. CDR3 DNA: TGTGCCAGCAGCCTCTTGGGGGCGCGCACTTTCTCCAATGAGCCGTTCTTC.

Turning to this clonotype: At one boundary the junction diverges from the germline segment, which might be a read error. The rearrangement joins TRBV12-3 or TRBV12-4 to TRBJ2-7, with TRBD2 as a possible D gene (6 bases). The CDR3 extends over 15 amino acids. The CDR3 DNA follows: TGTGCCAGCAGTTTGGAGGGGACGGGTCCTTACGAGCAGTGCTTC. It specifies CASSLEGTGPYEQCF.